One sample yielded the 5 T cell receptor beta chains listed below, sequenced in a study of persistence of HIV-infected CD4 T cells. The antigens of these receptors remain unknown. Cells were stimulated nonspecifically with anti-CD3/anti-CD28 magnetic beads. Sorting selected CD4+ T cells upregulating both CD40 ligand and CD69. The immunoSEQ assay was version 4, run in survey mode. Some clones are missing from TCRdb's copy, which holds only in-frame ones; the method was immunoSEQ multiplex PCR. The sample includes 40,000 to 55,000 clones, 85% to 90% of them seen just once. The sequencing used CD4+ T cells sorted from PBMCs after approximately 20-hour stimulation, collected from a patient who received antiretroviral therapy. The receptors come from an adult woman with HIV who was CMV-seropositive.

This clone appeared a single time. The chain combines TRBV5-6 with TRBJ1-1, with 7 bases that match TRBD1. CDR3 length equals 15 residues. CDR1 SGHDT and CDR2 YYEEEE come from the germline V gene. V was pared by 1 base and J by 1 base, with 4 bases of the junction left unmatched. DNA of the CDR3: TGTGCCAGCAGCTTGCTAGGGACAGAGAACACTGAAGCTTTCTTT. Its translation: CASSLLGTENTEAFF.

V usage is TRBV3-1 (or the pseudogene TRBV3-2) and J usage is TRBJ1-2, with D perhaps TRBD1 (5 bases). Per the germline V gene, CDR1 is LGHDT and CDR2 is YNNKEL (reference sequence). V lost 7 bases to trimming and J lost 4 bases, with 10 bases between them. The CDR3 has 12 amino acids. For the CDR3, the DNA is TGTGCCAGCACCACCGGGGGCTATGGCTACACCTTC. It specifies CASTTGGYGYTF.

This clone was detected once. The CDR3 protein is CATSDGGLAKNIQYF. CDR3 sequence (DNA): TGTGCCACCAGTGATGGGGGACTAGCCAAAAACATTCAGTACTTC. This sequence joins TRBV24-1 and TRBJ2-4; D may be TRBD2 (6 bases). Germline lookup yields CDR1 KGHDR and CDR2 SFDVKD. The CDR3 is 15 amino acids. V lost 3 bases and J lost 0, with 8 bases in between.

The chain carries TRBV15 and TRBJ1-4; TRBD1 aligns across 8 bases. V was pared by 4 bases and J by 8 bases, with 9 bases of the junction left unmatched. The CDR3 covers 15 residues. CDR1 is LNHNV, CDR2 YYDKDF, per germline (reference sequence). The CDR3 loop is CATSTRIGTGEKLFF. The CDR3 DNA reads as TGTGCCACCAGCACAAGAATCGGGACAGGAGAAAAACTGTTTTTT.

This clone appeared once. The rearrangement links TRBV28 to TRBJ1-2, with a weak D call TRBD1 (6 bases). Per the germline V gene, CDR1 is MDHEN and CDR2 is SYDVKM. Trimming took 11 bases from V and 1 from J, leaving 23 bases between them. The CDR3 has 16 residues. The CDR3 DNA follows: TGTGCCCCCAACGCCCCCGGGGGGGCCCGTAACTATGGCTACACCTTC. It encodes CAPNAPGGARNYGYTF.